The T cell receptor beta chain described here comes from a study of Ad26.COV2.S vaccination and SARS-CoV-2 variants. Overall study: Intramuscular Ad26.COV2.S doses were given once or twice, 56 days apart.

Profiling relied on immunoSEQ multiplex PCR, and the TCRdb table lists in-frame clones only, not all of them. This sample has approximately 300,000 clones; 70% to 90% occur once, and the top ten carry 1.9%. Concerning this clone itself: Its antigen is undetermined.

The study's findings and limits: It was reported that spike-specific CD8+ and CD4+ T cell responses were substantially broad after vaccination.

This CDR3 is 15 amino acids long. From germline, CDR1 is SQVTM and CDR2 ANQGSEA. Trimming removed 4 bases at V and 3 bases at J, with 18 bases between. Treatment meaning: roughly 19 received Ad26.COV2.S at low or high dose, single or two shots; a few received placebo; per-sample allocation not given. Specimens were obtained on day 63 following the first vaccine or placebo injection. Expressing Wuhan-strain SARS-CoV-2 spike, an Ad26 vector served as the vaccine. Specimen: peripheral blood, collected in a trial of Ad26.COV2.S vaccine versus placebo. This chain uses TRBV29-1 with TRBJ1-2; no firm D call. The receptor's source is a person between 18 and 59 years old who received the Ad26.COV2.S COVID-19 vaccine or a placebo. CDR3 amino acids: CSVGISPPEDYGYTF. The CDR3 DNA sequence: TGCAGCGTTGGAATTTCCCCACCGGAGGACTATGGCTACACCTTC.